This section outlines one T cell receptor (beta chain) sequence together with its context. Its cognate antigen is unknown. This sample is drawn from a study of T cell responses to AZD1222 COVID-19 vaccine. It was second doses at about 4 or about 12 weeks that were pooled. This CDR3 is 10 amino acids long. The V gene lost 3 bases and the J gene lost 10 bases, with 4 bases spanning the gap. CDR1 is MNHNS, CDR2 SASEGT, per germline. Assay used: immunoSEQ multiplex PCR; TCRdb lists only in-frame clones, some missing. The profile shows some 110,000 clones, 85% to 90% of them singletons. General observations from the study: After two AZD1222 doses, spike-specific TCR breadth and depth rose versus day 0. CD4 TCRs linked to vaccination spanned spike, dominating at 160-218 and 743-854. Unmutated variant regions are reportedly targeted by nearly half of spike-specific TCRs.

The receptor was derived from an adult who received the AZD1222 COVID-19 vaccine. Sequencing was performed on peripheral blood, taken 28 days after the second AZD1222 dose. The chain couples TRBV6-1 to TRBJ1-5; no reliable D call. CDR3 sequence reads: CASSEGPQHF. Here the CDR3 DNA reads TGTGCCAGCAGTGAGGGCCCCCAGCATTTT.